This T cell receptor beta chain stems from a study of T cell responses to AZD1222 COVID-19 vaccine. TCRdb's table, derived via immunoSEQ multiplex PCR, lists solely in-frame clones and lacks some. The sample consists of 65,000 to 90,000 clones, roughly 88% of them appearing once. Note on this clone: The antigen remains unidentified.

Germline-derived CDR1 and CDR2 are MRHNA and SNTAGT. CDR3 length: 13 amino acids. Trimming cost V 2 bases and J 1 base, with 5 bases left between them. Study-wide points: Repertoires were obtained only post-peak T cell response.

The V gene is TRBV6-4, the J gene TRBJ1-1, with D uncertain. The origin of this receptor is an adult in good health. The sequences come from peripheral blood, collected on day 0 of AZD1222 vaccination. In nucleotides, the CDR3 is TGTGCCAGCAGTGACGGCAGGAACACTGAAGCTTTCTTT. Translation gives CASSDGRNTEAFF.